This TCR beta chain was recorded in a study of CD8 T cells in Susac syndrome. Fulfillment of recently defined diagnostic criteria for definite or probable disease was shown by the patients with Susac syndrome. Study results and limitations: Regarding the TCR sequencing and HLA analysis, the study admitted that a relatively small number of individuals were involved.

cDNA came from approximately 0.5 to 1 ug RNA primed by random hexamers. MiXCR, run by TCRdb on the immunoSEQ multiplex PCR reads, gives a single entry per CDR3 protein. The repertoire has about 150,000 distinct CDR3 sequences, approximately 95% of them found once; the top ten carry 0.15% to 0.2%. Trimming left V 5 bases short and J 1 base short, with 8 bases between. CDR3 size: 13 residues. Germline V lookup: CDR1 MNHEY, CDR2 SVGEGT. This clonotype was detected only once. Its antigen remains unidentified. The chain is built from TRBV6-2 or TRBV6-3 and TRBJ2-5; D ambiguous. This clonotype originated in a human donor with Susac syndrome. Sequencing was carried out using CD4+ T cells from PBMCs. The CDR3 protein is CASSPQLQETQYF. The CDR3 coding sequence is TGTGCCAGCAGTCCGCAGCTCCAAGAGACCCAGTACTTC.